The present T cell receptor beta chain was sequenced within a study of T cells in localized non-small cell lung cancer. General study points: Sequencing was restricted to one tumor region; therefore, heterogeneity remains possible. Highest T cell clonality was seen in uninvolved adjacent lung, surpassing that measured in tumor. Within adjacent lung there appeared a median approximately 62 of the top 100 tumor clones. With higher T cell density in blood came longer overall survival.

Only in-frame clones appear in the TCRdb table, and some are missing; sequencing was by immunoSEQ multiplex PCR. The sample lists approximately 76,000 clones; 80% were seen once. In this sample, this clone turned up a few times. Antigen unknown. CDR3 length: 11 amino acids. In germline, CDR1 is DFQATT, CDR2 SNEGSKA (reference sequence). Trimming cost V 3 bases and J 2 bases, with 2 bases left between them. V usage is TRBV20-1 and J usage is TRBJ1-3; D remains ambiguous. This TCR was sampled from a female donor aged 60 or older with stage I lung adenocarcinoma. This sample comprised peripheral blood, obtained before any cancer treatment. CDR3 nucleotide sequence: TGCAGTGCTAGCGCTGGAAACACCATATATTTT. Translating it yields CSASAGNTIYF.